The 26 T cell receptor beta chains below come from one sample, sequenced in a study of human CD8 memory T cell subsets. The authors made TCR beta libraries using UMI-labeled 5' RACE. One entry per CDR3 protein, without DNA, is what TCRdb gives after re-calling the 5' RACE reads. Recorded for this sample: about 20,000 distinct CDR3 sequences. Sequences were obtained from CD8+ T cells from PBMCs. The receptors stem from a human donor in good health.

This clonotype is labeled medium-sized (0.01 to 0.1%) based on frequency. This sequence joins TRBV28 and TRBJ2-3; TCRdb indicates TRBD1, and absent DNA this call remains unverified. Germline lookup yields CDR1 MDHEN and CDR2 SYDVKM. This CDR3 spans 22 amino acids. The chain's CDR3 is CASRQRDRGRTNLAGGTDTQYF.

CDR3 sequence: CASSSSTSFSYNEQFF. This chain connects TRBV28 to TRBJ2-1; lacking DNA, the TRBD2 call made by TCRdb goes unchecked. This CDR3 has 16 residues. Germline V gene data show CDR1 as MDHEN and CDR2 as SYDVKM. Together with reference TRBV28 and TRBJ2-1, the CDR3 gives the full variable domain: DVKVTQSSRYLVKRTGEKVFLECVQDMDHENMFWYRQDPGLGLRLIYFSYDVKMKEKGDIPEGYSVSREKKERFSLILESASTNQTSMYLCASSSSTSFSYNEQFFGPGTRLTVL.

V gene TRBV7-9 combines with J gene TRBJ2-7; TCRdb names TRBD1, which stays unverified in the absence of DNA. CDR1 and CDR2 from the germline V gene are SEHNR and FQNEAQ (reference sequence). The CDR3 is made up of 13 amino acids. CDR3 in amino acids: CASSIISGGEQYF.

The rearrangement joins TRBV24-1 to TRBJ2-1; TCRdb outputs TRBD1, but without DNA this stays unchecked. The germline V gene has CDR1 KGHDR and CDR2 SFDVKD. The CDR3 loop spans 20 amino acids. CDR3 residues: CATSAARRDREVVLPYEQFF.

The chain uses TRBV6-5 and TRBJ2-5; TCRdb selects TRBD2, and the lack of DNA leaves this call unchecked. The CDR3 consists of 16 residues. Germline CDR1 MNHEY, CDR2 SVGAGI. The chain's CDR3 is CASSHKLAGRGETQYF.

CDR3 in amino acids: CASSDGGNQPQHF. The chain uses TRBV19 and TRBJ1-5. The CDR3 consists of 13 residues. Germline V gene lookup returns CDR1 LNHDA and CDR2 SQIVND (reference sequence).

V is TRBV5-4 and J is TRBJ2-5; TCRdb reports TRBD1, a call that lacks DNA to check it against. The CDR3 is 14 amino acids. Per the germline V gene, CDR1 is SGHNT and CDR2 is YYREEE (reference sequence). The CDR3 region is CASTLGGSQETQYF.

CDR3 sequence reads: CASSYGQADTGELFF. The chain carries TRBV5-1 and TRBJ2-2. CDR3 length: 15 amino acids. Germline V gene sequence: CDR1 SGHRS, CDR2 YFSETQ.

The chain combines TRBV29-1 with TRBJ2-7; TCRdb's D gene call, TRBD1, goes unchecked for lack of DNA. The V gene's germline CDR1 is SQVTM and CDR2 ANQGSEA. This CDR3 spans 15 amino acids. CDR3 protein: CSVEDRTGSGYEQYF.

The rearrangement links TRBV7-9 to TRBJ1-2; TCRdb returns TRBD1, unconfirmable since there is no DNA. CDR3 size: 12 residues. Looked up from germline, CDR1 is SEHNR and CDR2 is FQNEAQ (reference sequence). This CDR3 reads CASSARTGSLTF.

CDR3 loop: CASSYSGKTQYF. The gene calls are TRBV6-5 and TRBJ2-5. The CDR3 consists of 12 residues. Per germline, CDR1 MNHEY and CDR2 SVGAGI.

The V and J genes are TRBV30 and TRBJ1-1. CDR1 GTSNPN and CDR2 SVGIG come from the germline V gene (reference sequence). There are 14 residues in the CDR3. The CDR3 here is CAWSAPEGFSEAFF. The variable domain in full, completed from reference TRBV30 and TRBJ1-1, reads SQTIHQWPATLVQPVGSPLSLECTVEGTSNPNLYWYRQAAGRGLQLLFYSVGIGQISSEVPQNLSASRPQDRQFILSSKKLLLSDSGFYLCAWSAPEGFSEAFFGQGTRLTVV.

The CDR3 protein is CASSISPPLGPSYNEQFF. The chain recombines TRBV19 with TRBJ2-1; with no DNA, the TCRdb D assignment of TRBD1 cannot be verified. There are 18 residues in the CDR3. Germline V lookup: CDR1 LNHDA, CDR2 SQIVND (reference sequence).

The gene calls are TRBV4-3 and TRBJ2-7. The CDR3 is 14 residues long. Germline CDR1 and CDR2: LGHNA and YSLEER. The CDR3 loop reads CASSQDRTPYEQYF.

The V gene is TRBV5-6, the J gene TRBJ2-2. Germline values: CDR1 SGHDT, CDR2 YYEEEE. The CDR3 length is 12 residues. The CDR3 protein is CASSPLGGELFF.

The chain's CDR3 is CASSPGGMADTQYF. The genes are TRBV18 and TRBJ2-3; TCRdb names TRBD1, which stays unverified in the absence of DNA. The germline V gene encodes CDR1 KGHSH and CDR2 LQKENI. The CDR3 contains 14 residues. Drawing the rest from reference TRBV18 and TRBJ2-3, the complete variable domain is NAGVMQNPRHLVRRRGQEARLRCSPMKGHSHVYWYRQLPEEGLKFMVYLQKENIIDESGMPKERFSAEFPKEGPSILRIQQVVRGDSAAYFCASSPGGMADTQYFGPGTRLTVL.

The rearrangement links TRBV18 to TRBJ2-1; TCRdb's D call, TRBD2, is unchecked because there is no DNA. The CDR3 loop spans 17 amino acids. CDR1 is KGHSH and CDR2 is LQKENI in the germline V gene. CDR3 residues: CASSLSGLIDGYNEQFF.

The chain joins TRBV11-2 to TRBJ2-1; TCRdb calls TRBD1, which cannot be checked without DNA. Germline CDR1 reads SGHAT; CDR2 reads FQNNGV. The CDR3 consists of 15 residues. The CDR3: CASSLEQGRNNEQFF.

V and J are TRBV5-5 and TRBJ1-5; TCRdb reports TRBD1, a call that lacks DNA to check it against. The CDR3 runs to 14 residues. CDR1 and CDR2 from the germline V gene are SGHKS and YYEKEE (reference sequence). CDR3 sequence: CASSLGGAGQPQHF.

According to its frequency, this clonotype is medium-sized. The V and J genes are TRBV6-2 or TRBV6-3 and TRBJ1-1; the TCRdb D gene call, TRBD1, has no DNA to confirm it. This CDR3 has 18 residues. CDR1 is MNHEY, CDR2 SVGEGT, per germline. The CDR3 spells CASRDGQGIGQYNTEAFF.

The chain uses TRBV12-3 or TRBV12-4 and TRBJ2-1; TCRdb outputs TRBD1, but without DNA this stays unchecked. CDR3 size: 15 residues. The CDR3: CASSFEGAHMDEQFF.

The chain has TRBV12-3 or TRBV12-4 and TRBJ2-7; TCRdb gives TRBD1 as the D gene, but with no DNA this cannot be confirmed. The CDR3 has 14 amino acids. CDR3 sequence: CASSPGQGSYEQYF.

The CDR3 sequence: CASSLEQVPYGNTEAFF. V usage is TRBV5-1 and J usage is TRBJ1-1; TCRdb calls TRBD1, which cannot be checked without DNA. Germline assignment: CDR1 SGHRS and CDR2 YFSETQ. This CDR3 is 17 amino acids long.

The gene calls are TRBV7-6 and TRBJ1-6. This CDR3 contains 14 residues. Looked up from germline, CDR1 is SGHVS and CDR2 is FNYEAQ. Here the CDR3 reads CASSHTNYNSPLHF.

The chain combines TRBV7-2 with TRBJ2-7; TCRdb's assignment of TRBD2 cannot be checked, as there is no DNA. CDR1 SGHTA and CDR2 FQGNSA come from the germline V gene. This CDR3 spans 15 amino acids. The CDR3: CASSPRTSFVGEQYF.

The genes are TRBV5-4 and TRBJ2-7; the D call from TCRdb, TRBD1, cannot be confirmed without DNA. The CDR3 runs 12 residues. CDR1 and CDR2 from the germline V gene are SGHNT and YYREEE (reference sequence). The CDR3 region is CASSLQQGEQYF.